The TCR beta chain under discussion was sequenced for a study of T cell changes during pregnancy in multiple sclerosis. Profiled with immunoSEQ multiplex PCR; TCRdb holds only in-frame clones, not every one. The sample carries approximately 88,000 clones, roughly 92% recorded once. The ends lost 6 bases at V and 1 base at J; junction bases unmatched: 0. CDR1 and CDR2 (germline): SNHLY, FYNNEI. The CDR3 consists of 15 residues. The V gene is TRBV2, the J gene TRBJ2-2; TRBD2 aligns across 12 bases. The sample consisted of peripheral blood, taken in the first trimester of pregnancy. The receptor was derived from a female donor with multiple sclerosis, enrolled in a pregnancy study. As DNA, the CDR3 is TGTGCCAGCAGACTAGCGGGAGGGAACACCGGGGAGCTGTTTTTT. Its translation is CASRLAGGNTGELFF.